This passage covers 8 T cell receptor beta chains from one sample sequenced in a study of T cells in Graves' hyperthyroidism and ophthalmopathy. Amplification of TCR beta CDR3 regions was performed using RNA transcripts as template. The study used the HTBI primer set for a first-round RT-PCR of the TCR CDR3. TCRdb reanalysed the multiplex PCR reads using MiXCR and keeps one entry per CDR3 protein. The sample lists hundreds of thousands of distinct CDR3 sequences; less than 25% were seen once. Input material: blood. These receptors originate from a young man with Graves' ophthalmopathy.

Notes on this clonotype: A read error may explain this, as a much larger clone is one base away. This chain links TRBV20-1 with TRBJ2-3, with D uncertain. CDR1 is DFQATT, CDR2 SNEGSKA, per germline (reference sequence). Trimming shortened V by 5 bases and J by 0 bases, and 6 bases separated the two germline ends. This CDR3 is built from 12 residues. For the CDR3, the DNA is TGCAGTGCTGGCCGGAGCACAGATACGCAGTATTTT. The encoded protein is CSAGRSTDTQYF.

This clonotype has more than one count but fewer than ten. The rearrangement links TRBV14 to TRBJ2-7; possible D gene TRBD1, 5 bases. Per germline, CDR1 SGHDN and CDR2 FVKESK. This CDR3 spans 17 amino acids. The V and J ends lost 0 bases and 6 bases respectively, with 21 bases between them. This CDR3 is CASSQERGVRAPFEQYF. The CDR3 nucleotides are TGTGCCAGCAGCCAAGAAAGGGGTGTGCGCGCACCCTTCGAGCAGTACTTC.

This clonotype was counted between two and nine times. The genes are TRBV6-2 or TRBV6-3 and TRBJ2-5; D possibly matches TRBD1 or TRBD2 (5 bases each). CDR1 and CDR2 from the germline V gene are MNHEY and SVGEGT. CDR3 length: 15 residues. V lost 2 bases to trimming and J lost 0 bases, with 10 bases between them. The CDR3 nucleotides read TGTGCCAGCAGTTACGGGGACCGCGACCAAGAGACCCAGTACTTC. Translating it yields CASSYGDRDQETQYF.

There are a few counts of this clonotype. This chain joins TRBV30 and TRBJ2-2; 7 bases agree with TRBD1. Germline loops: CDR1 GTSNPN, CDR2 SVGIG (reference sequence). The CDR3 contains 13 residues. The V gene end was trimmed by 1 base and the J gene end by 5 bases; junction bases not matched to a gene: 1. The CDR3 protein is CAWSGQGTGELFF. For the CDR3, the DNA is TGTGCCTGGAGTGGACAGGGTACCGGGGAGCTGTTTTTT.

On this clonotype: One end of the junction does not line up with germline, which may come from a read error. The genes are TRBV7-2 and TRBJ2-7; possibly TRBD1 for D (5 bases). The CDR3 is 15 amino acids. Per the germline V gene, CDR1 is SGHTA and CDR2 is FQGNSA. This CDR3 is CASSQATESSYEQCF. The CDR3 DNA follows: TGTGCCAGCAGTCAAGCGACAGAAAGCTCCTACGAGCAGTGCTTC. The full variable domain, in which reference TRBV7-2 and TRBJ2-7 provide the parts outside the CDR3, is GAGVSQSPSNKVTEKGKDVELRCDPISGHTALYWYRQSLGQGLEFLIYFQGNSAPDKSGLPSDRFSAERTGGSVSTLTIQRTQQEDSAVYLCASSQATESSYEQCFGPGTRLTVT.

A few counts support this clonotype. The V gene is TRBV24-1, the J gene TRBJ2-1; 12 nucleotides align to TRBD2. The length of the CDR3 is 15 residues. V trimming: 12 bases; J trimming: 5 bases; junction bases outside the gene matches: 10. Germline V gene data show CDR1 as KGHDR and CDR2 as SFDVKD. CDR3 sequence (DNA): TGTGCCGTCCGATCTAGCGGGAGGGACCACAATGAGCAGTTCTTC. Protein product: CAVRSSGRDHNEQFF.

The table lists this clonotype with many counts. Written as DNA, the CDR3 is TGTGCCAGCAGCTTGCGGGTTCAAGAGACCCAGTACTTC. It codes for CASSLRVQETQYF. The chain is built from TRBV11-2 and TRBJ2-5, with D possibly matching TRBD2 (5 bases). CDR3 size: 13 residues. Germline CDR1 and CDR2: SGHAT and FQNNGV. V gave up 3 bases and J gave up 2 bases, with 7 bases separating them. Full variable domain (rest looked up from reference TRBV11-2 and TRBJ2-5): EAGVAQSPRYKIIEKRQSVAFWCNPISGHATLYWYQQILGQGPKLLIQFQNNGVVDDSQLPKDRFSAERLKGVDSTLKIQPAKLEDSAVYLCASSLRVQETQYFGPGTRLLVL.

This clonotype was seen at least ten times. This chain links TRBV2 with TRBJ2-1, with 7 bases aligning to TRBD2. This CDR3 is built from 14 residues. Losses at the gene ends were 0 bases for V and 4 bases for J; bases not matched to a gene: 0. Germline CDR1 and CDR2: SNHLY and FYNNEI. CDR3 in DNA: TGTGCCAGCAGTGAAGCGGGGGGGTACAATGAGCAGTTCTTC. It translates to CASSEAGGYNEQFF.